The 9 T cell receptor beta chains listed next were all sequenced from one sample in a study of cytomegalovirus exposure and HLA in healthy donors. PCR primers comprised 60 Vbeta and 13 Jbeta primers. Here immunoSEQ multiplex PCR was the method, and the copy in TCRdb shows in-frame clones only, minus some. The data contain some 160,000 clones, 84% of them singletons. Source material: PBMCs. The source is a man aged 45-60 years in good health and CMV-seropositive.

The chain has TRBV7-3 and TRBJ2-3; tentatively, D is TRBD2 (5 bases). Germline-derived CDR1 and CDR2 are SGHTA and FQGTGA. With 6 bases removed from V and 0 bases from J, the gap between germline ends came to 13 bases. The CDR3 runs to 15 residues. CDR3 coding DNA: TGTGCCAGCAGTCCAAAAGCGGCAAGCACAGATACGCAGTATTTT. Protein product: CASSPKAASTDTQYF. The entire variable domain, with the rest obtained from reference TRBV7-3 and TRBJ2-3, is as follows: GAGVSQTPSNKVTEKGKYVELRCDPISGHTALYWYRQSLGQGPEFLIYFQGTGAADDSGLPNDRFFAVRPEGSVSTLKIQRTERGDSAVYLCASSPKAASTDTQYFGPGTRLTVL.

V gene TRBV7-3 combines with J gene TRBJ2-1; the D is unclear. Germline V gene lookup returns CDR1 SGHTA and CDR2 FQGTGA. The CDR3 length is 12 residues. V was clipped by 5 bases and J by 13 bases, with 15 bases between them. The CDR3 region is CASSASVGEQFF. CDR3 sequence (DNA): TGTGCCAGCAGCGCTAGTGTGGGTGAACAGTTCTTC. Filled out from reference TRBV7-3 and TRBJ2-1, the complete variable domain reads GAGVSQTPSNKVTEKGKYVELRCDPISGHTALYWYRQSLGQGPEFLIYFQGTGAADDSGLPNDRFFAVRPEGSVSTLKIQRTERGDSAVYLCASSASVGEQFFGPGTRLTVL.

This clone was counted a few times. V is TRBV15 and J is TRBJ1-4; D unresolved. V was clipped by 0 bases and J by 3 bases, with 5 bases between them. Germline assignment: CDR1 LNHNV and CDR2 YYDKDF (reference sequence). The CDR3 has 14 amino acids. The CDR3 bases are TGTGCCACCAGCAGAGAAAGCTCTAATGAAAAACTGTTTTTT. It is translated as CATSRESSNEKLFF.

This clone was picked up a small number of times. The gene calls are TRBV7-2 and TRBJ2-4; 7 bases fit TRBD1. The CDR3 spans 14 residues. V lost 7 bases to trimming and J lost 3 bases; unmatched junction nucleotides: 6. Germline V gene lookup returns CDR1 SGHTA and CDR2 FQGNSA. The CDR3 region has the DNA TGTGCCAGCAACAACAGGGGCGGCAAAAACATTCAGTACTTC. Encoded protein: CASNNRGGKNIQYF.

The rearrangement joins TRBV5-6 to TRBJ2-3, with 7 bases lining up with TRBD1. CDR1 is SGHDT, CDR2 YYEEEE, per germline. V dropped 2 bases and J dropped 5; count of bases not matched to a gene: 5. The CDR3 length is 14 residues. This CDR3 reads CASSFAQGVDTQYF. CDR3 sequence (DNA): TGTGCCAGCAGCTTCGCGCAGGGGGTAGATACGCAGTATTTT.

V gene TRBV27 combines with J gene TRBJ1-6; TRBD1 might be the D (6 bases). CDR1 MNHEY and CDR2 SMNVEV come from the germline V gene (reference sequence). Trimming cost V 3 bases and J 7 bases, with 10 bases left between them. This CDR3 is built from 14 residues. The CDR3 loop is CASSFGGLNSPLHF. The DNA of the CDR3 is TGTGCCAGCAGTTTCGGGGGGCTCAATTCACCCCTCCACTTT.

This chain uses TRBV6-4 with TRBJ2-3; tentatively, D is TRBD2 (6 bases). The CDR3 loop spans 14 amino acids. Trimming pared 3 bases from V and 3 bases from J, leaving 10 bases between. Germline V gene data show CDR1 as MRHNA and CDR2 as SNTAGT. The CDR3 bases are TGTGCCAGCAGTGATCGGGGGAAGACAGATACGCAGTATTTT. Residues: CASSDRGKTDTQYF.

The CDR3 reads CASSLAEDYGYTF. CDR3 nucleotide sequence: TGCGCCAGCAGCCTCGCCGAGGACTATGGCTACACCTTC. The rearrangement links TRBV4-1 to TRBJ1-2; D uncertain. CDR1 is MGHRA, CDR2 YSYEKL, per germline. The CDR3 spans 13 residues. Deletions cut 4 bases from V and 3 bases from J, with 9 bases between.

The chain is built from TRBV7-8 and TRBJ2-7; perhaps TRBD2 as D (5 bases). Germline loops: CDR1 SGHVS, CDR2 FQNEAQ. Trimming pared 1 base from V and 6 bases from J, leaving 10 bases between. CDR3 size: 13 residues. This CDR3 is CASSLGGQSEQYF. CDR3 nucleotide sequence: TGTGCCAGCAGCTTAGGAGGGCAGTCCGAGCAGTACTTC. The variable domain in full, completed from reference TRBV7-8 and TRBJ2-7, reads GAGVSQSPRYKVAKRGQDVALRCDPISGHVSLFWYQQALGQGPEFLTYFQNEAQLDKSGLPSDRFFAERPEGSVSTLKIQRTQQEDSAVYLCASSLGGQSEQYFGPGTRLTVT.